One and the same sample provided the 15 T cell receptor beta chains below, sequenced in a study of blood T cells in healthy people across ages. Using a J-beta primer mix together with a sample-barcoded 5' primer, a second PCR was run for roughly 7 to 12 cycles. TCRdb re-derived calls from the 5' RACE reads in MiXCR, one entry per CDR3 protein. The sample records over 750,000 distinct CDR3 sequences, 25% being singletons. The sample was also linked to a second study, of T cells of mothers and their children.

Sequenced material: blood. The receptors come from a boy between 5 and 17 years old in good health.

The chain uses TRBV27 and TRBJ2-1; D is possibly TRBD1 or TRBD2 (5 bases each). The DNA end is more similar to TRBJ2-7, so the J call may be wrong. Germline assignment: CDR1 MNHEY and CDR2 SMNVEV (reference sequence). This CDR3 has 13 residues. In DNA form, the CDR3 reads TGTGCCAGCAGTTTAAATTGGGGGTATGAGCAGTACTTC. This codes for CASSLNWGYEQYF.

The CDR3 loop is CSAPSEGYEQYF. The CDR3 nucleotides read TGCAGTGCCCCGTCGGAGGGGTACGAGCAGTACTTC. The rearrangement links TRBV20-1 to TRBJ2-5; D might be TRBD2 (6 bases). The end of the DNA aligns better with TRBJ2-7, so the J call may be wrong. The CDR3 has 12 amino acids. Germline V CDR1 and CDR2: DFQATT, SNEGSKA (reference sequence).

Turning to this clonotype: One end of the junction is discordant with germline, which a read error may explain. The chain links TRBV24-1 to TRBJ2-1; 14 nucleotides agree with TRBD2. This CDR3 is 17 amino acids long. Germline V gene lookup returns CDR1 KGHDR and CDR2 SFDVKD. The CDR3 DNA is TGTGCCACCAGCGATTTACGACTAGCGGGAGGGTCCAATGAGCAGTTCTTC. Amino acids: CATSDLRLAGGSNEQFF.

This clonotype was observed a few times. The rearrangement joins TRBV6-2 or TRBV6-3 to TRBJ2-7; TRBD1 or TRBD2 may be the D gene (5 bases each). V lost 7 bases, J lost 3 bases, and 19 bases lay in between. Germline CDR1 is MNHEY and CDR2 is SVGEGT. The CDR3 has 15 amino acids. The CDR3 is CASTQGTPGLYEQYF. The DNA for the CDR3 is TGTGCCAGCACTCAGGGTACTCCGGGGCTCTACGAGCAGTACTTC.

This clonotype was detected a few times. V gene TRBV5-6 combines with J gene TRBJ1-2, with TRBD1 as a possible D gene (5 bases). This CDR3 comprises 15 residues. With 0 bases removed from V and 1 base from J, the gap between germline ends came to 10 bases. In germline, CDR1 is SGHDT, CDR2 YYEEEE. The CDR3 sequence: CASSLAGQGNYGYTF. The DNA of the CDR3 is TGTGCCAGCAGCTTGGCCGGGCAGGGTAACTATGGCTACACCTTC.

This clonotype was recorded a few times. This chain uses TRBV20-1 with TRBJ2-5; 8 bases fit TRBD1. The DNA matches TRBJ2-7 better at its end, which makes the J call doubtful. CDR1 is DFQATT and CDR2 is SNEGSKA in the germline V gene (reference sequence). The CDR3 extends over 15 amino acids. The CDR3 spells CSARLPRTGTYEQYF. The CDR3 DNA reads TGCAGTGCTAGACTTCCTAGGACAGGGACCTACGAGCAGTACTTC.

The chain has TRBV9 and TRBJ1-6, with no clear D. V was trimmed by 0 bases and J by 9 bases, leaving 7 bases between them. Germline V gene lookup returns CDR1 SGDLS and CDR2 YYNGEE. The CDR3 spans 13 residues. The CDR3 reads CASSVAVSSPLHF. The CDR3 nucleotides read TGTGCCAGCAGCGTAGCTGTCTCTTCACCCCTCCACTTT. Full variable domain (rest looked up from reference TRBV9 and TRBJ1-6): DSGVTQTPKHLITATGQRVTLRCSPRSGDLSVYWYQQSLDQGLQFLIQYYNGEERAKGNILERFSAQQFPDLHSELNLSSLELGDSALYFCASSVAVSSPLHFGNGTRLTVT.

This clonotype was counted only a few times. This chain uses TRBV15 with TRBJ1-4; TRBD1 matches at 7 bases. Germline V CDR1 and CDR2: LNHNV, YYDKDF (reference sequence). CDR3 length: 14 residues. Losses at the gene ends were 8 bases for V and 6 bases for J; bases not matched to a gene: 9. The DNA of the CDR3 is TGTGCCACCGCTACAGGGGAGGCGTATGAAAAACTGTTTTTT. Protein: CATATGEAYEKLFF.

The V gene is TRBV2, the J gene TRBJ1-3, with D unclear. Deletions cut 5 bases from V and 6 bases from J, with 14 bases between. There are 14 residues in the CDR3. The V gene's germline CDR1 is SNHLY and CDR2 FYNNEI. The CDR3 loop reads CASSSTASENTIYF. The CDR3 DNA follows: TGTGCCAGCAGTTCGACTGCGAGCGAAAACACCATATATTTT.

The count of this clonotype is one. CDR3 sequence reads: CSASRQADEKLFF. The CDR3 region has the DNA TGCAGTGCTAGCAGGCAGGCTGATGAAAAACTGTTTTTT. The chain employs TRBV20-1 and TRBJ1-4, with no clear D. The CDR3 length is 13 residues. Germline loops: CDR1 DFQATT, CDR2 SNEGSKA (reference sequence). Trimming left V 3 bases short and J 6 bases short, with 11 bases between.

J is TRBJ1-2 and V is TRBV24-1; no definite D call. CDR3 length: 15 residues. CDR1 and CDR2 (germline): KGHDR, SFDVKD. V was trimmed by 4 bases and J by 3 bases, leaving 14 bases between them. The CDR3 here is CATSDPGEGDYGYTF. In DNA form, the CDR3 reads TGTGCCACCAGTGACCCCGGGGAGGGCGACTATGGCTACACCTTC.

The J gene is TRBJ2-7, the V gene TRBV14, with 7 bases that match TRBD2. J was trimmed by 0 bases and V by 4 bases; bases with no gene match: 9. The CDR3 has 16 residues. From germline, CDR1 is SGHDN and CDR2 FVKESK. DNA of the CDR3: TGTGCCAGCAGCCCAGGAAGGGGACTATTCTCCTACGAGCAGTACTTC. This encodes CASSPGRGLFSYEQYF.

The V gene is TRBV10-3, the J gene TRBJ1-1; D gene ambiguous. V lost 6 bases and J lost 5, with 19 bases in between. The CDR3 is 15 residues long. Germline assignment: CDR1 ENHRY and CDR2 SYGVKD. The CDR3, as DNA: TGTGCCATCAGAGATATTCCGGGTACGGGGACTGAAGCTTTCTTT. Protein product: CAIRDIPGTGTEAFF.

The rearrangement links TRBV6-5 to TRBJ1-2; D gene uncertain. The V end lost 0 bases, the J end lost 1 base, and 12 bases lay between the germline ends. The V gene's germline CDR1 is MNHEY and CDR2 SVGAGI. CDR3 length equals 16 residues. CDR3 residues: CASSYSAGPFNYGYTF. The CDR3 DNA reads as TGTGCCAGCAGTTACTCTGCCGGGCCCTTTAACTATGGCTACACCTTC.

This clonotype was detected a few times. The chain carries TRBV10-3 and TRBJ2-1; 13 positions match TRBD2. Germline CDR1 reads ENHRY; CDR2 reads SYGVKD. After removal of 6 bases from V and 7 bases from J, the junction contained 9 bases not matched to a gene. There are 16 residues in the CDR3. The CDR3 sequence: CAISELLAGGLNEQFF. The CDR3 DNA follows: TGTGCCATCAGCGAACTACTAGCGGGAGGGCTGAATGAGCAGTTCTTC.